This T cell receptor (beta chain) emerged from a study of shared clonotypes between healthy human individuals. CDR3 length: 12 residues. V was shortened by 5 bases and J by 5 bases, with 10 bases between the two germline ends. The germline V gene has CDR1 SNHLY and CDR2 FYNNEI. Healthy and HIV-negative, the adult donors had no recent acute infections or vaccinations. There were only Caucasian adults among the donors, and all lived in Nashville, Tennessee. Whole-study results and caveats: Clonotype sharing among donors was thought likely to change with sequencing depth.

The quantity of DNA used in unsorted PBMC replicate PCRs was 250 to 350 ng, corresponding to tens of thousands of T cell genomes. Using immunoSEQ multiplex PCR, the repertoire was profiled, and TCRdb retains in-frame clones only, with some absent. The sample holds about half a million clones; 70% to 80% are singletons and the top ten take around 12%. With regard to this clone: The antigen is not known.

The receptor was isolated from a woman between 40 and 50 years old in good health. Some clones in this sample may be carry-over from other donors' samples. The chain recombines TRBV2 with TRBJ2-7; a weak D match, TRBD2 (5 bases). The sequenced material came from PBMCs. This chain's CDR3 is CASSPLVHEQYF. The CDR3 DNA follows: TGTGCCAGCAGTCCACTAGTTCACGAGCAGTACTTC.